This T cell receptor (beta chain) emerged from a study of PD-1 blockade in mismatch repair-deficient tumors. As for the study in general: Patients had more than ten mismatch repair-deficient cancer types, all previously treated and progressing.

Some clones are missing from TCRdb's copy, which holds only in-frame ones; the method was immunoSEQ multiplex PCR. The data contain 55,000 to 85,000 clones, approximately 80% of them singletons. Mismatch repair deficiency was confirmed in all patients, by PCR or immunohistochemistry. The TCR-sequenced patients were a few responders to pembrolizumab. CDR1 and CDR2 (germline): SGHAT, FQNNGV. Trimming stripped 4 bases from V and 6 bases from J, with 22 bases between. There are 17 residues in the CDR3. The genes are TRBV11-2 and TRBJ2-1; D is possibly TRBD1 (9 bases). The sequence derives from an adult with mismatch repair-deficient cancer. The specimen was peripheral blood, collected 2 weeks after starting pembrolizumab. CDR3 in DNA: TGTGCCAGCAGCTCTGGACAGGGGATGGCGGGAGGCAATGAGCAGTTCTTC. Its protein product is CASSSGQGMAGGNEQFF.